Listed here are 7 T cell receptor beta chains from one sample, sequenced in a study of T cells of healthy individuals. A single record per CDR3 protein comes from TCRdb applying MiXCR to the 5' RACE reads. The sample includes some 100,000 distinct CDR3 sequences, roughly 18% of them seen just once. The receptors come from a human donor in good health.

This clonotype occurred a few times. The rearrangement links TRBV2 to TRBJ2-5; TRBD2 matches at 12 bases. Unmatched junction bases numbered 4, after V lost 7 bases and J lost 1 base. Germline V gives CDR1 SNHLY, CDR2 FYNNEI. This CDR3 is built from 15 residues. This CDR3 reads CASNRLAGAQETQYF. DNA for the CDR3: TGTGCCAGCAACCGACTAGCGGGGGCCCAAGAGACCCAGTACTTC.

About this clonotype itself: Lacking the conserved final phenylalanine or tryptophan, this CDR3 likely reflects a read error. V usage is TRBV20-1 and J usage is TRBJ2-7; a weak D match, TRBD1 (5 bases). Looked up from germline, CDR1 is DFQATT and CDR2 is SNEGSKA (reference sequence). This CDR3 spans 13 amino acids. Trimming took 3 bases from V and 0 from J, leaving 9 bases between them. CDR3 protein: CSARPGNSYEQYS. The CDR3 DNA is TGCAGTGCTAGGCCAGGGAACTCCTACGAGCAGTACTCC.

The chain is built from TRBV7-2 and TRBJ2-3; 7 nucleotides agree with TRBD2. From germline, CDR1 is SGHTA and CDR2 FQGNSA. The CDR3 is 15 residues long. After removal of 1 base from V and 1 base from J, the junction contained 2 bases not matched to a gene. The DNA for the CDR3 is TGTGCCAGCAGCTTAGTTGCGGGGGGCACAGATACGCAGTATTTT. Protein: CASSLVAGGTDTQYF.

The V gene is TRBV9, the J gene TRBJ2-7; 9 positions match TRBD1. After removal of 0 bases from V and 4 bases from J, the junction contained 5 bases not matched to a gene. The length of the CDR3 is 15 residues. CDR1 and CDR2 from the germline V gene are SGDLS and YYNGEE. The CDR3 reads CASSVASDRGYEQYF. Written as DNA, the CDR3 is TGTGCCAGCAGCGTAGCCTCGGACAGGGGTTACGAGCAGTACTTC.

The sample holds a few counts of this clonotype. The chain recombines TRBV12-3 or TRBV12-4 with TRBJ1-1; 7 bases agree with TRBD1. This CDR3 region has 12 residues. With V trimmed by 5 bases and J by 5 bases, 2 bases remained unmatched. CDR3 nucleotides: TGTGCCAGCAGTACAGGGGTTACTGAAGCTTTCTTT. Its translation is CASSTGVTEAFF.

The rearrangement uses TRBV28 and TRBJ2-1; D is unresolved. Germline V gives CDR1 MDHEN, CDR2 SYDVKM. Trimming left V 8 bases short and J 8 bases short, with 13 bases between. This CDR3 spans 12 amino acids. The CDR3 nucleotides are TGTGCCAGCGTGGGTAATTCACATGAGCAGTTCTTC. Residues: CASVGNSHEQFF.

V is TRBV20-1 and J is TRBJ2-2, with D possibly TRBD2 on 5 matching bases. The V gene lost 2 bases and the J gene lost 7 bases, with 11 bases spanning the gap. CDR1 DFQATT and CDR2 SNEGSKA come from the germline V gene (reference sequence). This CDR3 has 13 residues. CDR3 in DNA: TGCAGTGCTAGAAGTTACGGGAACGGGGAGCTGTTTTTT. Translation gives CSARSYGNGELFF.